The next 29 T cell receptor beta chains were all read from a single sample in a study of blood T cells in healthy people across ages. Through a sample-barcoded 5' primer and a J-beta primer mix, a second PCR was run for about 7 to 12 cycles. Each CDR3 protein gets one entry after TCRdb re-called the 5' RACE reads with MiXCR. The sample includes 700,000 or so distinct CDR3 sequences, over 20% of them seen just once. Sequencing input: blood. Receptors were obtained from a man in his 70s in good health.

This clonotype was seen just once. The chain joins TRBV19 to TRBJ1-2; D gene uncertain. The length of the CDR3 is 9 residues. The V gene's germline CDR1 is LNHDA and CDR2 SQIVND (reference sequence). The V gene lost 8 bases and the J gene lost 10 bases, with 8 bases spanning the gap. The CDR3 coding sequence is TGTGCCAGTGGGGAGGCCTACACCTTC. Its protein product is CASGEAYTF.

This chain joins TRBV7-9 and TRBJ2-5, with 9 bases matching TRBD2. The CDR3 totals 14 residues. With 5 bases clipped from V and 3 bases from J, the junction kept 4 bases outside the gene matches. Germline values: CDR1 SEHNR, CDR2 FQNEAQ (reference sequence). As DNA, the CDR3 is TGTGCCAGCAGCCCCCTAGCGGGAAAAGAGACCCAGTACTTC. It is translated as CASSPLAGKETQYF.

This clonotype was observed a few times. The V gene is TRBV6-2 or TRBV6-3, the J gene TRBJ2-4, with TRBD1 matching 9 bases. Per the germline V gene, CDR1 is MNHEY and CDR2 is SVGEGT. The V and J ends lost 6 bases and 5 bases, in that order; junction bases with no gene match: 2. The CDR3 is 13 amino acids. The CDR3 sequence: CASSRTGENIQYF. Written as DNA, the CDR3 is TGTGCCAGCAGCCGGACAGGGGAAAACATTCAGTACTTC.

This rearrangement joins TRBV12-3 or TRBV12-4 to TRBJ1-6; D is undetermined. The CDR3 loop spans 15 amino acids. V dropped 5 bases and J dropped 9 bases, with 17 bases sitting between them. CDR3 sequence reads: CASSVRAGKGSPLHF. CDR3 bases: TGTGCCAGCAGTGTTAGGGCGGGGAAAGGTTCACCCCTCCACTTT.

This clonotype was counted only a few times. The chain carries TRBV18 and TRBJ2-5, with D possibly being TRBD2 (5 bases). Germline-derived CDR1 and CDR2 are KGHSH and LQKENI. The CDR3 loop spans 15 amino acids. V lost 3 bases and J lost 5, with 16 bases in between. The CDR3 is CASSPQDGLSETQYF. CDR3 in DNA: TGTGCCAGCTCACCTCAGGACGGACTCTCGGAGACCCAGTACTTC. The full variable domain, completed using reference TRBV18 and TRBJ2-5, is NAGVMQNPRHLVRRRGQEARLRCSPMKGHSHVYWYRQLPEEGLKFMVYLQKENIIDESGMPKERFSAEFPKEGPSILRIQQVVRGDSAAYFCASSPQDGLSETQYFGPGTRLLVL.

The V gene is TRBV29-1, the J gene TRBJ2-3, with D perhaps TRBD1 (5 bases). Germline V gene lookup returns CDR1 SQVTM and CDR2 ANQGSEA. The CDR3 contains 15 residues. The V and J ends lost 1 base and 5 bases respectively, with 16 bases between them. The CDR3 spells CSVEGLAGHEDTQYF. CDR3 coding DNA: TGCAGCGTTGAAGGGCTGGCAGGGCACGAAGATACGCAGTATTTT.

In its sample, this clonotype was seen many times. The rearrangement uses TRBV5-1 and TRBJ2-5, with a possible D match to TRBD1 (6 bases). Germline-derived CDR1 and CDR2 are SGHRS and YFSETQ. CDR3 length: 14 amino acids. V lost 4 bases, J lost 2 bases, and 12 bases lay in between. CDR3 protein: CASSPGQQQETQYF. The CDR3 nucleotides read TGCGCCAGCAGCCCCGGACAGCAACAAGAGACCCAGTACTTC. Complete variable domain (other parts from reference TRBV5-1 and TRBJ2-5): KAGVTQTPRYLIKTRGQQVTLSCSPISGHRSVSWYQQTPGQGLQFLFEYFSETQRNKGNFPGRFSGRQFSNSRSEMNVSTLELGDSALYLCASSPGQQQETQYFGPGTRLLVL.

This clonotype was seen a few times. The chain employs TRBV5-1 and TRBJ2-2; D is possibly TRBD1 (5 bases). V dropped 0 bases and J dropped 4 bases, with 10 bases sitting between them. The CDR3 runs to 15 residues. Germline loops: CDR1 SGHRS, CDR2 YFSETQ. The DNA for the CDR3 is TGCGCCAGCAGCTTGGAGGGGCTGGTCACCGGGGAGCTGTTTTTT. Its translation: CASSLEGLVTGELFF.

This chain uses TRBV20-1 with TRBJ2-3; TRBD1 agrees at 12 bases. V was pared by 0 bases and J by 5 bases, with 6 bases of the junction left unmatched. This CDR3 has 16 amino acids. Germline V gives CDR1 DFQATT, CDR2 SNEGSKA (reference sequence). Written as DNA, the CDR3 is TGCAGTGCTAGAGATCGGGACAGGGGGCTGAGAGATACGCAGTATTTT. It is translated as CSARDRDRGLRDTQYF.

This chain links TRBV6-6 with TRBJ1-4, with 8 bases lining up with TRBD1. V lost 4 bases and J lost 8; bases outside the gene matches: 6. Per germline, CDR1 MNHNY and CDR2 SVGAGI (reference sequence). The CDR3 is made up of 14 amino acids. The CDR3 DNA reads TGTGCCAGCAGTTCACAGGGGGGATACGAAAAACTGTTTTTT. This gives the protein CASSSQGGYEKLFF.

CDR3 region: CAISVGTGGGKNTEAFF. CDR3 DNA sequence: TGTGCCATCAGTGTGGGGACAGGGGGTGGAAAGAACACTGAAGCTTTCTTT. The V gene is TRBV10-3, the J gene TRBJ1-1, with 11 nucleotides matching TRBD1. This CDR3 has 17 residues. Germline V CDR1 and CDR2: ENHRY, SYGVKD. The ends lost 4 bases at V and 1 base at J; junction bases unmatched: 8.

The rearrangement uses TRBV7-6 and TRBJ2-1, with a possible D match to TRBD2 (5 bases). Trimming stripped 0 bases from V and 11 bases from J, with 11 bases between. Germline CDR1 SGHVS, CDR2 FNYEAQ. This CDR3 comprises 13 residues. CDR3 nucleotide sequence: TGTGCCAGCAGCTTAGCGCACATCGGGAAGCAGTTCTTC. Translation gives CASSLAHIGKQFF. The full variable domain, completed using reference TRBV7-6 and TRBJ2-1, is GAGVSQSPRYKVTKRGQDVALRCDPISGHVSLYWYRQALGQGPEFLTYFNYEAQQDKSGLPNDRFSAERPEGSISTLTIQRTEQRDSAMYRCASSLAHIGKQFFGPGTRLTVL.

This clonotype has a handful of counts. V is TRBV10-3 and J is TRBJ1-4, with D uncertain. Germline CDR1 and CDR2: ENHRY and SYGVKD. Trimming pared 0 bases from V and 0 bases from J, leaving 5 bases between. CDR3 length: 15 residues. CDR3 protein: CAISESGATNEKLFF. The CDR3 bases are TGTGCCATCAGTGAGTCGGGTGCAACTAATGAAAAACTGTTTTTT.

There are a few counts of this clonotype. The chain joins TRBV3-1 to TRBJ2-7, with TRBD2 identical over 9 bases. The J segment lost 6 bases and the V segment lost 3 bases, leaving 12 bases of the junction unmatched. Germline V gene lookup returns CDR1 LGHDT and CDR2 YNNKEL (reference sequence). There are 16 residues in the CDR3. CDR3 region: CASSQGIPGLAGEQYV. In nucleotides, the CDR3 is TGTGCCAGCAGCCAGGGGATACCGGGACTAGCTGGCGAGCAGTACGTC.

The gene calls are TRBV20-1 and TRBJ1-2, with 11 nucleotides matching TRBD1. CDR3 length equals 15 residues. Unmatched junction bases numbered 9, after V lost 2 bases and J lost 7 bases. Germline CDR1 reads DFQATT; CDR2 reads SNEGSKA (reference sequence). The CDR3 loop reads CSARYPSGQGVGYTF. Here the CDR3 DNA reads TGCAGTGCTAGATACCCTTCGGGACAGGGGGTTGGCTACACCTTC.

This clonotype was detected a few times. The chain is built from TRBV18 and TRBJ2-3; D is perhaps TRBD1 (6 bases). Trimming took off 3 bases at V and 3 bases at J, with 13 bases between the two ends. The CDR3 is 15 residues long. The germline gives CDR1 KGHSH, CDR2 LQKENI. The CDR3 sequence: CASSPQQGTTDTQYF. The DNA for the CDR3 is TGTGCCAGCTCACCGCAACAGGGTACTACAGATACGCAGTATTTT.

V is TRBV12-3 or TRBV12-4 and J is TRBJ2-2; no definite D call. The germline V and J ends were trimmed by 8 bases and 7 bases, with 8 bases remaining between them. The CDR3 is made up of 11 amino acids. CDR3 nucleotides: TGTGCCAGCCGCAGGCTCGGGGAGCTGTTTTTT. Its translation: CASRRLGELFF.

The chain combines TRBV7-2 with TRBJ1-1; the D gene is possibly TRBD1 (6 bases). Germline-derived CDR1 and CDR2 are SGHTA and FQGNSA. V lost 4 bases to trimming and J lost 3 bases, with 9 bases between them. This CDR3 spans 13 amino acids. Here the CDR3 DNA reads TGTGCCAGCAGCTCCGGACAGTACACTGAAGCTTTCTTT. Amino acids: CASSSGQYTEAFF.

This clonotype was detected only a few times. The rearrangement uses TRBV5-1 and TRBJ2-5, with D tentatively TRBD2 (6 bases). The closer fit of TRBJ2-7 to the DNA end suggests the J call may be wrong. This CDR3 region has 17 residues. The V gene's germline CDR1 is SGHRS and CDR2 YFSETQ. The chain's CDR3 is CASSPITGTLLSYEQYF. Here the CDR3 DNA reads TGCGCCAGCAGCCCTATTACCGGGACTTTACTTTCCTACGAGCAGTACTTC.

The chain is built from TRBV29-1 and TRBJ2-3; a possible D gene is TRBD2 (5 bases). The CDR3 extends over 13 amino acids. The germline CDR1 and CDR2 sequences are SQVTM and ANQGSEA. The CDR3 bases are TGCAACGGAAGGACTCACAATACAGATACGCAGTATTTT. Translating it yields CNGRTHNTDTQYF.

The CDR3 loop reads CASSLGTGGFHTEAFF. CDR3 sequence (DNA): TGTGCCAGCAGTTTGGGAACAGGGGGCTTTCACACTGAAGCTTTCTTT. The rearrangement links TRBV28 to TRBJ1-1, with TRBD1 matching 9 bases. CDR1 and CDR2 from the germline V gene are MDHEN and SYDVKM. This CDR3 has 16 residues. V lost 3 bases to trimming and J lost 3 bases; unmatched junction nucleotides: 8.

This clonotype was picked up many times. This sequence joins TRBV12-3 or TRBV12-4 and TRBJ1-2; D may be TRBD1 (5 bases). The CDR3 runs 11 residues. V was trimmed by 3 bases and J by 8 bases, leaving 7 bases between them. Here the CDR3 reads CASSFRGGYTF. The DNA for the CDR3 is TGTGCCAGCAGTTTTAGGGGCGGCTACACCTTC.

This rearrangement joins TRBV11-1 to TRBJ2-3, with a tentative D call TRBD2 (5 bases). Trimming shortened V by 1 base and J by 3 bases, and 14 bases separated the two germline ends. CDR3 length: 16 residues. Looked up from germline, CDR1 is SGHAT and CDR2 is FQDESV (reference sequence). In DNA, the CDR3 is TGTGCCAGCAGCTTAGTCCCCCAGAGAGGGACAGATACGCAGTATTTT. Translating it yields CASSLVPQRGTDTQYF.

The rearrangement links TRBV6-2 or TRBV6-3 to TRBJ2-5; tentatively, D is TRBD1 (6 bases). TRBJ2-1 matches the DNA end more closely, so the J call is doubtful. The CDR3 loop spans 16 amino acids. CDR1 and CDR2 from the germline V gene are MNHEY and SVGEGT. The CDR3 loop is CASSPSMGALYNEQFF. The CDR3 nucleotides are TGTGCCAGCAGCCCTTCAATGGGGGCCCTATACAATGAGCAGTTCTTC.

V and J are TRBV7-2 and TRBJ2-7, with a tentative D call TRBD2 (6 bases). The CDR3 covers 15 residues. The germline V gene has CDR1 SGHTA and CDR2 FQGNSA. The ends were cut back, 6 bases at V and 5 bases at J, with 20 bases in the middle. The CDR3 nucleotides are TGTGCCAGCAGACTGAGGGCGGGACTGGAGAACGAGCAGTACTTC. Its translation is CASRLRAGLENEQYF. The full variable domain, its missing parts supplied by reference TRBV7-2 and TRBJ2-7, is GAGVSQSPSNKVTEKGKDVELRCDPISGHTALYWYRQSLGQGLEFLIYFQGNSAPDKSGLPSDRFSAERTGGSVSTLTIQRTQQEDSAVYLCASRLRAGLENEQYFGPGTRLTVT.

This clonotype has just a few counts. The chain couples TRBV7-2 to TRBJ2-7; D is uncertain. TRBJ2-1 explains the end of the DNA better; the J call may be wrong. Germline CDR1 SGHTA, CDR2 FQGNSA. The CDR3 has 13 residues. CDR3 coding DNA: TGTGCCAGCAGCTTGGGCCCCAAGGATGAGCAGTTCTTC. It codes for CASSLGPKDEQFF.

This sequence joins TRBV6-6 and TRBJ1-6, with 8 bases fitting TRBD1. Germline V CDR1 and CDR2: MNHNY, SVGAGI (reference sequence). The CDR3 is made up of 16 amino acids. J lost 1 base, V lost 6 bases, and 5 bases had no gene match. The chain's CDR3 is CASSYQGASYNSPLHF. CDR3 nucleotide sequence: TGTGCCAGCAGCTACCAGGGGGCTTCCTATAATTCACCCCTCCACTTT.

The V gene is TRBV20-1, the J gene TRBJ1-2; TRBD1 aligns across 9 bases. The CDR3 covers 14 residues. V trimming: 5 bases; J trimming: 4 bases; junction bases outside the gene matches: 8. Germline V gene lookup returns CDR1 DFQATT and CDR2 SNEGSKA (reference sequence). CDR3 nucleotide sequence: TGCAGTGCTGACCGGGACAGGGAAAGCTATGGCTACACCTTC. It is translated as CSADRDRESYGYTF.

The genes are TRBV28 and TRBJ1-3; D is ambiguous. V lost 7 bases, J lost 4 bases, and 8 bases lay in between. The germline CDR1 and CDR2 sequences are MDHEN and SYDVKM. The CDR3 length is 12 residues. Written as DNA, the CDR3 is TGTGCCAGCACCCCCTCCGGAAACACCATATATTTT. Its translation is CASTPSGNTIYF.